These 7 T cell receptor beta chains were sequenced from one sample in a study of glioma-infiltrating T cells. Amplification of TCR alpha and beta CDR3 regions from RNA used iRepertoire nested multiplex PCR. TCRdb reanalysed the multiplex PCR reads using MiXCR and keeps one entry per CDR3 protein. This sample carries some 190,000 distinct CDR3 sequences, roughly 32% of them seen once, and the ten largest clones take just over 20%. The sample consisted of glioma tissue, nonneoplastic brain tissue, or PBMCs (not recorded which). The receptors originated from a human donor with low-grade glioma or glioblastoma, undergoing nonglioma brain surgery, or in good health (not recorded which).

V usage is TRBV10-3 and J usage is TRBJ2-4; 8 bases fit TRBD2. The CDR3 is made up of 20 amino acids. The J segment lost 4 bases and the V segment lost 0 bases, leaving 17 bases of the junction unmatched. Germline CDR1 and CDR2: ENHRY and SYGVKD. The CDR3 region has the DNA TGTGCCATCAGTGAGTCTTTAGCGGGACCCGACCCTACGTCGAAAAACATTCAGTACTTC. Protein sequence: CAISESLAGPDPTSKNIQYF.

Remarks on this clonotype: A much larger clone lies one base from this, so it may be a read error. CDR3 DNA sequence: TGTGCCAGCAGCTATTGGACAGGGTTGACCGGGGAGCTGTTTTTT. Translating it yields CASSYWTGLTGELFF. The J gene is TRBJ2-2, the V gene TRBV7-3; TRBD1 agrees at 8 bases. V was pared by 4 bases and J by 5 bases, with 6 bases of the junction left unmatched. CDR1 SGHTA and CDR2 FQGTGA come from the germline V gene. This CDR3 is built from 15 residues. Looking up the rest from reference TRBV7-3 and TRBJ2-2 gives the full variable domain: GAGVSQTPSNKVTEKGKYVELRCDPISGHTALYWYRQSLGQGPEFLIYFQGTGAADDSGLPNDRFFAVRPEGSVSTLKIQRTERGDSAVYLCASSYWTGLTGELFFGEGSRLTVL.

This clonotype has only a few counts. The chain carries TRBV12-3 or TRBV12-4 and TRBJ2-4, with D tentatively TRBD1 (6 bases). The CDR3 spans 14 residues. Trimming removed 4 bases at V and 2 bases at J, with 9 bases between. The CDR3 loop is CASSSQGSKNIQYF. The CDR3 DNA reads TGTGCCAGCAGTTCACAGGGTTCCAAAAACATTCAGTACTTC.

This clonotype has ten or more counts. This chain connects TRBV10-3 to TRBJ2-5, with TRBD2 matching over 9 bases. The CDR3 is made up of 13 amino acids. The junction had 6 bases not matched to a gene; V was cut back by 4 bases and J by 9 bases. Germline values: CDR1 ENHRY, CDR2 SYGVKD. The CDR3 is CAISGREGIAQYF. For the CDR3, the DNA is TGTGCCATCAGTGGGCGGGAGGGGATTGCCCAGTACTTC.

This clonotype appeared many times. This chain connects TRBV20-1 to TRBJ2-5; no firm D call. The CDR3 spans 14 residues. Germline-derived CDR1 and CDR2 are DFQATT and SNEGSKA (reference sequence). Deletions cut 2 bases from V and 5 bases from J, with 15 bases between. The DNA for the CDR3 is TGCAGTGCTAGACAGGCCATCTCTCGGGAGACCCAGTACTTC. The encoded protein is CSARQAISRETQYF.

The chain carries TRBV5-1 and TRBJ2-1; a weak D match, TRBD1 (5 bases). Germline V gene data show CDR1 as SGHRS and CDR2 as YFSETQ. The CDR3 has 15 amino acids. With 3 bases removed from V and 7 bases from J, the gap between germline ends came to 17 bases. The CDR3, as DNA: TGCGCCAGCAGCTACGTACAGGCGGAAATAAATGAGCAGTTCTTC. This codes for CASSYVQAEINEQFF.

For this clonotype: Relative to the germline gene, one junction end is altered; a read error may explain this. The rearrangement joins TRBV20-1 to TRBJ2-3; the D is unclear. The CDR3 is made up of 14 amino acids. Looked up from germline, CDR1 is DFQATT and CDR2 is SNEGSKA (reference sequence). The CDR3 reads CSARDESVTYTQYF. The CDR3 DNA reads TGCAGTGCTAGAGATGAGTCGGTCACATATACGCAGTATTTT.